The 16 T cell receptor beta chains presented below share a single source sample, sequenced in a study of shared clonotypes between healthy human individuals (dated by TCRdb to 2020 to 2022). The receptor library was made with the immunoSEQ multiplex PCR assay. TCRdb retrieved this table from immuneACCESS and kept in-frame rearrangements only. Not all clones are present; in checked studies, unresolved V genes account for under half, and no reason is known for the remainder. This sample gives over a million clones in total; under 80% of them show up just once. Jointly, the top ten make up around 1.5% of the sample. Sequencing was carried out using memory CD4+ T cells sorted from blood. The label giving this sample's cell subset or site can be read as: CD45RA-negative fraction. The receptor set was obtained from a man in his late teens or twenties in good health.

This clone was seen a few times. This chain links TRBV6-1 with TRBJ1-6; a weak D match, TRBD1 (6 bases). Trimming pared 2 bases from V and 7 bases from J, leaving 12 bases between. The germline V gene encodes CDR1 MNHNS and CDR2 SASEGT. The CDR3 totals 15 residues. The CDR3, as DNA: TGTGCCAGCAGTGAACAGGGGATAGGGAATTCACCCCTCCACTTT. It codes for CASSEQGIGNSPLHF.

This sequence joins TRBV19 and TRBJ1-4; the D is unclear. Germline CDR1 and CDR2: LNHDA and SQIVND (reference sequence). Trimming left V 3 bases short and J 6 bases short, with 8 bases between. The CDR3 sequence is 13 residues long. CDR3 sequence: CASSIYRDEKLFF. CDR3 sequence (DNA): TGTGCCAGTAGTATCTACCGAGATGAAAAACTGTTTTTT.

The chain combines TRBV19 with TRBJ1-3; D is ambiguous. Germline CDR1 LNHDA, CDR2 SQIVND (reference sequence). V lost 5 bases, J lost 2 bases, and 13 bases lay in between. This CDR3 is 15 amino acids long. Written as DNA, the CDR3 is TGTGCCAGTAGTTTTTCATCCCTTCCTGGAAACACCATATATTTT. Encoded protein: CASSFSSLPGNTIYF.

V is TRBV30 and J is TRBJ2-1; TRBD2 is a possible D gene (6 bases). The CDR3 length is 15 residues. Germline V CDR1 and CDR2: GTSNPN, SVGIG (reference sequence). Trimming took off 5 bases at V and 5 bases at J, with 19 bases between the two ends. CDR3 in amino acids: CAWADWRATNNEQFF. CDR3 nucleotide sequence: TGTGCCTGGGCCGACTGGAGGGCCACCAACAATGAGCAGTTCTTC.

This CDR3 reads CASSSMGGRSETQYF. CDR3 sequence (DNA): TGTGCCAGCAGCTCAATGGGGGGTCGGAGCGAGACCCAGTACTTC. The chain joins TRBV5-5 to TRBJ2-5; tentatively, D is TRBD2 (6 bases). Trimming left V 3 bases short and J 5 bases short, with 17 bases between. Germline loops: CDR1 SGHKS, CDR2 YYEKEE (reference sequence). This CDR3 is 15 amino acids long.

The rearrangement uses TRBV5-6 and TRBJ2-1, with 13 bases identical to TRBD2. The CDR3 has 17 amino acids. CDR1 and CDR2 from the germline V gene are SGHDT and YYEEEE. V shed 1 base and J 4 bases; nucleotides not matched to a gene: 5. The CDR3, as DNA: TGTGCCAGCAGCTTGAGACTAGCGGGAGGCCGTTACAATGAGCAGTTCTTC. Its protein is CASSLRLAGGRYNEQFF.

This chain connects TRBV13 to TRBJ1-2, with D possibly matching TRBD1 (6 bases). Germline CDR1 is PRHDT and CDR2 is FYEKMQ (reference sequence). Trimming cost V 3 bases and J 6 bases, with 20 bases left between them. This CDR3 is 16 amino acids long. As DNA, the CDR3 is TGTGCCAGCAGCTTCTCCTCAGGGGAAGGGGGGGATGGCTACACCTTC. Translated, it gives CASSFSSGEGGDGYTF.

The chain couples TRBV18 to TRBJ2-6; D not resolved. The V end lost 3 bases, the J end lost 0 bases, and 12 bases lay between the germline ends. The CDR3 sequence is 17 residues long. CDR1 and CDR2 (germline): KGHSH, LQKENI. CDR3 DNA: TGTGCCAGCTCACCCATCCCAACGGCCTCTGGGGCCAACGTCCTGACTTTC. This sequence encodes CASSPIPTASGANVLTF.

The chain employs TRBV9 and TRBJ1-1; D is unclear. The V end was cut by 0 bases, the J end by 1 base, with 10 bases between. The germline V gene has CDR1 SGDLS and CDR2 YYNGEE. The length of the CDR3 is 15 residues. The CDR3: CASSVGIWGNTEAFF. In DNA form, the CDR3 reads TGTGCCAGCAGCGTAGGAATCTGGGGGAACACTGAAGCTTTCTTT.

In nucleotides, the CDR3 is TGCGCCAGCAGCTCCGGGACAGGGGCCGCCCGAGAGACCCAGTACTTC. Protein sequence: CASSSGTGAARETQYF. V usage is TRBV5-1 and J usage is TRBJ2-5; 10 bases line up with TRBD1. The V segment lost 3 bases and the J segment 4 bases; nucleotides outside the gene matches: 9. This CDR3 contains 16 residues. Germline CDR1 and CDR2: SGHRS and YFSETQ.

CDR3 loop: CASRMDRGSYEQYF. CDR3 DNA: TGTGCCAGTAGAATGGACAGGGGTTCCTACGAGCAGTACTTC. The rearrangement joins TRBV19 to TRBJ2-7, with 9 bases fitting TRBD1. Germline trimming cut 6 bases from V and 1 base from J; bases unmatched to any gene: 4. Per germline, CDR1 LNHDA and CDR2 SQIVND (reference sequence). This CDR3 has 14 residues.

The chain has TRBV30 and TRBJ2-7; D not certain. Germline V gene sequence: CDR1 GTSNPN, CDR2 SVGIG (reference sequence). Trimming stripped 0 bases from V and 2 bases from J, with 8 bases between. The CDR3 is made up of 13 amino acids. CDR3 sequence reads: CAWSVNFAYEQYF. The DNA of the CDR3 is TGTGCCTGGAGTGTGAACTTCGCCTACGAGCAGTACTTC.

V and J are TRBV19 and TRBJ2-5; D is undetermined. V was trimmed by 9 bases and J by 2 bases, leaving 13 bases between them. Germline CDR1 LNHDA, CDR2 SQIVND (reference sequence). CDR3 length equals 13 residues. The CDR3 region has the DNA TGTGCCAGCCTTGATTGGTCACAAGAGACCCAGTACTTC. Amino acids: CASLDWSQETQYF.

This chain connects TRBV5-1 to TRBJ2-7; TRBD1 matches at 8 bases. V lost 3 bases, J lost 3 bases, and 8 bases stayed unmatched. CDR1 and CDR2 from the germline V gene are SGHRS and YFSETQ. The CDR3 has 15 residues. CDR3 in DNA: TGCGCCAGCAGCTACGGACAGGGAGATAACTACGAGCAGTACTTC. It translates to CASSYGQGDNYEQYF.

CDR3 nucleotides: TGCGCCAGCACCCAGTCAGTGAATAATTCACCCCTCCACTTT. Its protein product is CASTQSVNNSPLHF. The chain recombines TRBV4-1 with TRBJ1-6; D call uncertain. Trimming shortened V by 7 bases and J by 5 bases, and 12 bases separated the two germline ends. The CDR3 covers 14 residues. Germline V gene data show CDR1 as MGHRA and CDR2 as YSYEKL.

In the case of this clone: In the same sample, other DNA sequences code for this CDR3. The gene calls are TRBV5-1 and TRBJ2-7, with D possibly matching TRBD1 (5 bases). Germline V lookup: CDR1 SGHRS, CDR2 YFSETQ. The V and J ends lost 0 bases and 1 base respectively, with 8 bases between them. CDR3 length equals 14 residues. CDR3 region: CASSLEQVSYEQYF. The CDR3 nucleotides read TGCGCCAGCAGCTTGGAACAGGTTTCCTACGAGCAGTACTTC. The full variable domain, in which reference TRBV5-1 and TRBJ2-7 provide the parts outside the CDR3, is KAGVTQTPRYLIKTRGQQVTLSCSPISGHRSVSWYQQTPGQGLQFLFEYFSETQRNKGNFPGRFSGRQFSNSRSEMNVSTLELGDSALYLCASSLEQVSYEQYFGPGTRLTVT.